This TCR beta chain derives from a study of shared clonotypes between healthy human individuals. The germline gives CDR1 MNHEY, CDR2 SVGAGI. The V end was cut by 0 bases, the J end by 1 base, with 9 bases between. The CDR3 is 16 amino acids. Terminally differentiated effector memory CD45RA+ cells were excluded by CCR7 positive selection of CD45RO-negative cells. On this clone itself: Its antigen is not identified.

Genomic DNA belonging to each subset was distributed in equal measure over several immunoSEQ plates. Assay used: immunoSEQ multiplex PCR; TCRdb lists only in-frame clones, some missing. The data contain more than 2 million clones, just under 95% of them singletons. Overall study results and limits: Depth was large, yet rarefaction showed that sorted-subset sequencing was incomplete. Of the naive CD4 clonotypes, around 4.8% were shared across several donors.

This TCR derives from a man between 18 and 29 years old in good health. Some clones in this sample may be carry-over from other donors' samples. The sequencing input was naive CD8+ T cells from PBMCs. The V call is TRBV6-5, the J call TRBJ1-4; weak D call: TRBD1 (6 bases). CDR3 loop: CASSYSRGETNEKLFF. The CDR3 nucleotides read TGTGCCAGCAGTTACTCAAGGGGGGAAACTAATGAAAAACTGTTTTTT.